This TCR beta chain was sequenced during a study of CD8+ T cells in alopecia areata. The study, taken as a whole, reports: Between patients, shared TCR sequences were less clear than in mice. This was possibly due in part to HLA diversity in the patient population.

Extraction and reverse transcription of RNA yielded cDNA as the sequencing template. Method: immunoSEQ multiplex PCR; TCRdb's copy keeps in-frame clones and lacks some. The sample carries fewer than 250,000 clones, less than 45% recorded once. This clone showed up just a few times. The antigen is unknown. This CDR3 comprises 15 residues. CDR1 and CDR2 from the germline V gene are SGHRS and YFSETQ. V was cut by 0 bases and J by 0 bases, with 7 bases left in between. The treatment is: oral pan-JAK inhibitor, 5-10 mg twice daily. Collection of lesional scalp punch biopsies and peripheral blood was performed in alopecia areata patients.

The sample was CD4+ T cells sorted from blood, taken at approximately week 37, from a patient treated with tofacitinib. The V call is TRBV5-1, the J call TRBJ2-1, with D perhaps matching TRBD2 (5 bases). The TCR sequence derives from a human donor with alopecia areata. The CDR3 loop is CASSLAGSSYNEQFF. In nucleotides, the CDR3 is TGCGCCAGCAGCTTGGCGGGGAGCTCCTACAATGAGCAGTTCTTC.